The rows below give T cell receptor beta chains drawn from one sample of a study of response to subunit inactivated influenza vaccine. TCRdb re-called the RT-PCR reads with MiXCR, one entry per CDR3 protein. Of about 780,000 distinct CDR3 sequences listed, around a sixth are singletons. Specimen: PBMCs from blood, collected roughly 5 days after vaccination. The receptor set was obtained from a middle-aged man who received an inactivated influenza vaccine. The conserved cysteine and the conserved F or W are not part of the CDR3 here. Fields, in order: CDR3 length, V gene, CDR3 protein.

13,TRBV5-1,ASSLGLAGGSEQF
13,TRBV10-3,AISAGLGRGDTQY
13,TRBV20-1,SARPAKRGTYEQY
12,TRBV20-1,SALRGTSTDTQY
14,TRBV9,ASSVGSASGNNEQF
12,TRBV10-3,AISLAGGTYEQY
14,TRBV15,ATSRDQIGQNTEAF
14,TRBV11-2,ASSLLVTGAYNEQF
16,TRBV5-1,ASSLEHPNPGSYNEQF
13,TRBV7-9,ASSLAAGLQETQY
12,TRBV15,ATRKARGNQPQH
12,TRBV29-1,SVEGGPNTGELF
12,TRBV6-2/TRBV6-3,ASATGLNTDTQY
14,TRBV5-1,ASSPGLAGPQETQY
14,TRBV20-1,SARGEQWLSGNTIY
12,TRBV29-1,SVETREGEYEQY
15,TRBV7-3,ASSRKLAGGVTDTQY
11,TRBV7-9,ASRHTGGDGYT
14,TRBV6-1,ASSPHPRGISDEQY
14,TRBV4-3,ASSQERGRAYNEQF
11,TRBV9,ASSPHAGNTIY
11,TRBV12-3/TRBV12-4,ASSLAPFYEQY
14,TRBV6-1,ASTNSPLGSTDTQY
13,TRBV6-2/TRBV6-3,ASRSSGRATNEQF
13,TRBV20-1,SAHPGLARPETQY
13,TRBV9,ASSVDEGGNYGYT
14,TRBV11-2,ASSLRSPGAFYEQY
10,TRBV5-1,ASTSGYNEQY
17,TRBV6-5,ASSYLAGDGRAFYNEQF
14,TRBV12-3/TRBV12-4,ASSGRVGGRNEPQH
14,TRBV5-1,ASSLGLAGKTGELF
18,TRBV4-3,ASSQTGTSGRIFGTGELF
16,TRBV20-1,SARDSRSRDRGRHEQF
13,TRBV28,ASSSTGSRTDTQY
14,TRBV6-1,ASSGPTSAKPYEQY
14,TRBV29-1,SVEDLDSGNSYEQH
11,TRBV4-2,ASSQIQGPPLH
12,TRBV19,ASSWASGTDTQY